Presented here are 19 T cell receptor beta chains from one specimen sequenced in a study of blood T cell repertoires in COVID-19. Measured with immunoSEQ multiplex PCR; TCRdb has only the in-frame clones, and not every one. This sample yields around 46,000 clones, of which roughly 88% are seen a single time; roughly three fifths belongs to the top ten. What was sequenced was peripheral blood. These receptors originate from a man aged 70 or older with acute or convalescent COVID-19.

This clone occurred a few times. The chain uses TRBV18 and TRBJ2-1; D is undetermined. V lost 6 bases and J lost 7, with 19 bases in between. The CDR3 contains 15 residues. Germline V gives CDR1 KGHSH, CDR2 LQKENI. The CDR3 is CASSPPGHARNEQFF. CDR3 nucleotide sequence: TGTGCCAGCTCCCCCCCTGGTCACGCCCGGAATGAGCAGTTCTTC. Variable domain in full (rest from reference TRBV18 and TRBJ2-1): NAGVMQNPRHLVRRRGQEARLRCSPMKGHSHVYWYRQLPEEGLKFMVYLQKENIIDESGMPKERFSAEFPKEGPSILRIQQVVRGDSAAYFCASSPPGHARNEQFFGPGTRLTVL.

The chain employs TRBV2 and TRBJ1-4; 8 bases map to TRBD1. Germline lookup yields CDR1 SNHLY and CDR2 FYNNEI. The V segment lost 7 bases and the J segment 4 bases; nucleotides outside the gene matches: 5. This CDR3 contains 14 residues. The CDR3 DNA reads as TGTGCCAGCATGGTCACAGGGGGTAATGAAAAACTGTTTTTT. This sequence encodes CASMVTGGNEKLFF.

The DNA for the CDR3 is TGTGCCAGCAGCCCCAGGGATAGCAATCAGCCCCAGCATTTT. Translation gives CASSPRDSNQPQHF. V gene TRBV9 combines with J gene TRBJ1-5; tentatively, D is TRBD1 (5 bases). The CDR3 consists of 14 residues. Between the trimmed V and J ends, which lost 4 bases and 0 bases, there was a span of 8 bases. CDR1 is SGDLS, CDR2 YYNGEE, per germline.

The CDR3 loop is CASSLAGRETEAFF. The CDR3 DNA reads TGCGCCAGCAGCTTGGCAGGGAGGGAGACTGAAGCTTTCTTT. This chain links TRBV5-1 with TRBJ1-1; D is possibly TRBD1 (5 bases). The CDR3 is 14 amino acids. The V end was cut by 0 bases, the J end by 5 bases, with 11 bases between. Germline CDR1 is SGHRS and CDR2 is YFSETQ. Looking up the rest from reference TRBV5-1 and TRBJ1-1 gives the full variable domain: KAGVTQTPRYLIKTRGQQVTLSCSPISGHRSVSWYQQTPGQGLQFLFEYFSETQRNKGNFPGRFSGRQFSNSRSEMNVSTLELGDSALYLCASSLAGRETEAFFGQGTRLTVV.

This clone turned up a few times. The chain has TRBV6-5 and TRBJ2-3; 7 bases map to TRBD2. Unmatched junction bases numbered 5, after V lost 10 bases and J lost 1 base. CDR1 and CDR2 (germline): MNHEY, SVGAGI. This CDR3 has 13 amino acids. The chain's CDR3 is CATTSTRTDTQYF. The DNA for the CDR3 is TGTGCCACGACTAGCACTCGCACAGATACGCAGTATTTT.

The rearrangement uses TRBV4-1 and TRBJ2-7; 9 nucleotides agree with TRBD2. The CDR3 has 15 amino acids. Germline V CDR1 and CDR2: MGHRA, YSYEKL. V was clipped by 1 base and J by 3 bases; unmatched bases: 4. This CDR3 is CASSQGSGRDYEQYF. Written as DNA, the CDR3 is TGCGCCAGCAGCCAAGGTAGCGGGAGAGACTACGAGCAGTACTTC.

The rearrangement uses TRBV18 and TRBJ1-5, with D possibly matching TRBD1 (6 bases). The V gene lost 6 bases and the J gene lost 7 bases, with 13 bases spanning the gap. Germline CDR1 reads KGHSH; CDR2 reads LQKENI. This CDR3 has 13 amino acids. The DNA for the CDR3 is TGTGCCAGCTCCCCGGGGGGCCGACAGCCCCAGCATTTT. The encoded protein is CASSPGGRQPQHF.

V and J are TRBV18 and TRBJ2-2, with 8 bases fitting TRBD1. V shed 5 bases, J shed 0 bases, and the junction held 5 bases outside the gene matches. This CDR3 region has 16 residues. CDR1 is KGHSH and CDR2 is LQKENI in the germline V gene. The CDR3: CASSTGTGTNTGELFF. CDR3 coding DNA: TGTGCCAGCTCAACCGGGACAGGAACGAACACCGGGGAGCTGTTTTTT.

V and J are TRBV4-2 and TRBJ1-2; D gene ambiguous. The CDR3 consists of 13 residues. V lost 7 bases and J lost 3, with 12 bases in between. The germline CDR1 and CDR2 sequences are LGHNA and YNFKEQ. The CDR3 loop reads CASKRVGDYGYTF. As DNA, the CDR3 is TGTGCCAGCAAACGGGTCGGGGACTATGGCTACACCTTC.

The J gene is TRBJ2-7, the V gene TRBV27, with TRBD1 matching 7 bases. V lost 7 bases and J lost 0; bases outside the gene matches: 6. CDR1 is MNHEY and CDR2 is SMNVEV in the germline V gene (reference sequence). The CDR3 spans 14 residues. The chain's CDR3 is CASIRDSLSYEQYF. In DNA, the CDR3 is TGTGCCAGCATTAGGGACAGCCTCTCCTACGAGCAGTACTTC.

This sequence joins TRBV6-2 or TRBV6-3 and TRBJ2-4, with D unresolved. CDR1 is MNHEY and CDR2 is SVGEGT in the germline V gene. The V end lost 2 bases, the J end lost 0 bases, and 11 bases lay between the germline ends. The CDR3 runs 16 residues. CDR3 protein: CASSYGPPIAKNIQYF. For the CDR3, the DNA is TGTGCCAGCAGTTACGGCCCCCCGATAGCCAAAAACATTCAGTACTTC.

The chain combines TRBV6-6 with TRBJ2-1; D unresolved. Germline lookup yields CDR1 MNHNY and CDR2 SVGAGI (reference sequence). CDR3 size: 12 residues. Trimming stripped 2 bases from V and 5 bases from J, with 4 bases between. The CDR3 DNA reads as TGTGCCAGCAGTTACACGGACAATGAGCAGTTCTTC. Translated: CASSYTDNEQFF.

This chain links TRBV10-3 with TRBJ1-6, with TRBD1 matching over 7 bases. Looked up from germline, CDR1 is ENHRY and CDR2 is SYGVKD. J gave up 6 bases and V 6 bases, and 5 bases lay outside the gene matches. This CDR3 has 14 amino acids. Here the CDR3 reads CAISPGQFNSPLHF. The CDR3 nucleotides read TGTGCCATCAGCCCGGGACAGTTTAATTCACCCCTCCACTTT.

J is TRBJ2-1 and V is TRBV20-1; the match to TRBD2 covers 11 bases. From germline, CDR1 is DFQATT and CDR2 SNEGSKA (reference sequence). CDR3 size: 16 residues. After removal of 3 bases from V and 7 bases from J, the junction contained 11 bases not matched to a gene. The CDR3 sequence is CSASPELAGVSNEQFF. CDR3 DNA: TGCAGTGCTAGTCCGGAACTAGCGGGAGTGTCAAATGAGCAGTTCTTC.

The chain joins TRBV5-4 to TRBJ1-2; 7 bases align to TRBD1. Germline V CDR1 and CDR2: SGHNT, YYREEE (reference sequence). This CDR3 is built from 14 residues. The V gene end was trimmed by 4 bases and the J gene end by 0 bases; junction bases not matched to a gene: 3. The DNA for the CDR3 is TGTGCCAGCAGCCTGGGACAGTCTAACTATGGCTACACCTTC. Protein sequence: CASSLGQSNYGYTF.

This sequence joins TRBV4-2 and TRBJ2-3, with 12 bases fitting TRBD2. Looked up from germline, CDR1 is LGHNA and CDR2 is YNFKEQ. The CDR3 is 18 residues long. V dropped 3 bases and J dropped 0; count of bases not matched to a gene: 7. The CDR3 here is CASSQASGGAQSTDTQYF. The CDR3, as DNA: TGTGCCAGCAGCCAGGCTAGCGGGGGGGCGCAAAGCACAGATACGCAGTATTTT.

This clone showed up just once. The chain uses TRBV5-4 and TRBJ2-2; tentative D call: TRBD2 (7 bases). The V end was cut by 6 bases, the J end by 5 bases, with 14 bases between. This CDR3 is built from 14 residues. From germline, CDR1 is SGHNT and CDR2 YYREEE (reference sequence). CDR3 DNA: TGTGCCAGCACCCCGGGGGGCGCGACCGGGGAGCTGTTTTTT. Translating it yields CASTPGGATGELFF.

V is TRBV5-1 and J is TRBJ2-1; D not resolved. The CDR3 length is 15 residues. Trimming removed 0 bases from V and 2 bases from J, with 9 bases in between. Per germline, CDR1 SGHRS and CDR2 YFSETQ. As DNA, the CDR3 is TGCGCCAGCAGCTTGGATGGCAGGCCCTACAATGAGCAGTTCTTC. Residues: CASSLDGRPYNEQFF.

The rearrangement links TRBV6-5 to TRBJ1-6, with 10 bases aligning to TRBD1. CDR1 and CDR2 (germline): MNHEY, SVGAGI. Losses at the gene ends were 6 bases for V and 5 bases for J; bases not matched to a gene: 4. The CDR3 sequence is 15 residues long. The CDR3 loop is CASSRTGGDNSPLHF. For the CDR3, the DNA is TGTGCCAGCAGCCGGACAGGGGGTGATAATTCACCCCTCCACTTT.